This T cell receptor (beta chain) was sequenced for a study of blood T cell repertoires in COVID-19. Study-level information: The study drew acute and convalescent COVID-19 samples from the United States, Italy and Spain.

Per the original methods: Reference gene primer amplification gave nucleated cell count estimates. Repertoires were generated with immunoSEQ multiplex PCR, while TCRdb's copy carries only in-frame clones and drops some. V and J calls and clone size come straight from that table; D and trimming were deduced from the DNA. The sample gives about 180,000 clones, roughly 80% of which show up once; 8% to 9.5% is in the top ten. Germline V lookup: CDR1 LGHNA, CDR2 YNFKEQ. The CDR3 has 16 residues. The J segment lost 0 bases and the V segment lost 0 bases, leaving 3 bases of the junction unmatched. This chain connects TRBV4-2 to TRBJ2-3; 7 positions match TRBD2. The origin of this receptor is a woman in her seventies with acute or convalescent COVID-19. Material: peripheral blood. This chain's CDR3 is CASSQEASGSTDTQYF. The CDR3, as DNA: TGTGCCAGCAGCCAAGAGGCTAGCGGCAGCACAGATACGCAGTATTTT.